This T cell receptor (beta chain) was recorded in a study of T cell responses to AZD1222 COVID-19 vaccine. The CDR3 runs to 17 residues. Germline values: CDR1 SGHNT, CDR2 YENEEA. Trimming removed 3 bases from V and 3 bases from J; junction bases left unmatched: 7. TCRdb's copy holds only in-frame clones and misses some; the assay was immunoSEQ multiplex PCR. This repertoire shows tens of thousands of clones, 80% to 95% found once; its top ten account for approximately 3.1%. The source was peripheral blood, collected 28 days after the second AZD1222 dose. The chain combines TRBV11-3 with TRBJ2-5, with 13 bases fitting TRBD2. The sequence came from an adult who received the AZD1222 COVID-19 vaccine. CDR3 in DNA: TGTGCCAGCAGCTTGGGCCGGACTAGCGGGAGTGAAGAGACCCAGTACTTC. Amino acids: CASSLGRTSGSEETQYF. The variable domain in full, completed from reference TRBV11-3 and TRBJ2-5, reads EAGVVQSPRYKIIEKKQPVAFWCNPISGHNTLYWYLQNLGQGPELLIRYENEEAVDDSQLPKDRFSAERLKGVDSTLKIQPAELGDSAVYLCASSLGRTSGSEETQYFGPGTRLLVL.